Listed below are T cell receptor beta chains from one sample, sequenced in a study of CD8+ T cells in alopecia areata. The method was immunoSEQ multiplex PCR; TCRdb's version includes in-frame clones alone and lacks a portion of them. The data contain over 100,000 clones, around 50% of them singletons. The sample was CD8+ T cells sorted from blood, taken at week 24, from a patient treated with tofacitinib. The receptor set was obtained from a human donor with alopecia areata. The CDR3 runs from the conserved cysteine through the conserved F or W. Each record gives: clone size, V gene, CDR3 length, D gene, J gene, CDR3 protein, CDR3 DNA. A D gene is named only where the DNA matches it firmly. Some rows have no size entry. The others give once, few or many, or a class for an expanded clone.

NA	TRBV9	14	NA	TRBJ2-5	CASSPRAGEETQYF	TGTGCCAGCAGCCCCCGGGCAGGGGAAGAGACCCAGTACTTC
few	TRBV14	11	NA	TRBJ2-3	CASSQADTQYF	TGTGCCAGCAGCCAAGCAGATACGCAGTATTTT
few	TRBV7-9	15	TRBD1	TRBJ1-2	CASSQPGQGVYGYTF	TGTGCCAGCAGCCAACCGGGACAGGGCGTGTATGGCTACACCTTC
NA	TRBV5-5	15	NA	TRBJ2-7	CASSQQGIASYEQYF	TGCGCCAGCAGCCAACAGGGTATAGCGTCCTACGAGCAGTACTTC
NA	TRBV15	13	NA	TRBJ1-5	CATSRQGNQPQHF	TGTGCCACCAGCAGACAGGGGAATCAGCCCCAGCATTTT
NA	TRBV4-3	17	TRBD2	TRBJ2-3	CASSQDRSGGTTDTQYF	TGCGCCAGCAGCCAAGATCGATCCGGGGGGACCACAGATACGCAGTATTTT
NA	TRBV9	15	TRBD1	TRBJ2-7	CASSSGTAVTYEQYF	TGTGCCAGCAGCTCTGGGACAGCGGTAACCTACGAGCAGTACTTC
few	TRBV5-4	13	TRBD1	TRBJ1-2	CASSQDRVDGYTF	TGTGCCAGCAGCCAGGACAGGGTAGATGGCTACACCTTC
NA	TRBV5-1	14	NA	TRBJ2-2	CASRGSLDTGELFF	TGCGCCAGCCGTGGAAGCCTAGACACCGGGGAGCTGTTTTTT
NA	TRBV27	14	NA	TRBJ2-6	CASSFLAGANVLTF	TGTGCCAGCAGTTTTCTAGCTGGGGCCAACGTCCTGACTTTC
NA	TRBV10-3	15	TRBD2	TRBJ2-5	CAISEVAGAHETQYF	TGTGCCATCAGTGAAGTAGCGGGGGCCCACGAGACCCAGTACTTC
NA	TRBV27	13	NA	TRBJ1-1	CASSPQGIAEAFF	TGTGCCAGCAGTCCACAGGGAATCGCTGAAGCTTTCTTT
NA	TRBV11-2	12	NA	TRBJ2-5	CASSPPEETQYF	TGTGCCAGCAGCCCCCCTGAAGAGACCCAGTACTTC
NA	TRBV6-1	15	TRBD1	TRBJ1-6	CASSEALDRVSPLHF	TGTGCCAGCAGTGAAGCGCTTGACAGGGTTTCACCCCTCCACTTT